This T cell receptor (beta chain) originates from a study of Graves' ophthalmopathy and Graves' hyperthyroidism. Study conclusions and caveats: Blood samples also showed most expanded thyroid clonotypes exceeding 0.001 frequency.

This clonotype was seen many times. The antigen is unknown. The CDR3 has 13 amino acids. In germline, CDR1 is KGHSH, CDR2 LQKENI. V lost 5 bases to trimming and J lost 2 bases; unmatched junction nucleotides: 2. Each donor who had ophthalmopathy showed moderate-to-severe activity, a CAS of ≥3, a NOSPECS of ≥4, and a duration under 3 months. Clinical symptoms, serum thyroxine, TRAb, thyroid ultrasound and orbital computed tomography were relied on for diagnosis. Isolation of PBMCs was performed using over 8 ml of fresh peripheral blood. Amplifying from RNA transcripts, the study obtained TCR beta CDR3 regions. HTBI-primed RT-PCR formed the first round, and a multiplex PCR formed the second. Via MiXCR, TCRdb re-called the multiplex PCR reads, giving one row per CDR3 protein. The sample has 300,000 to 350,000 distinct CDR3 sequences, roughly a sixth seen once.

This sequence originates from an adult man with Graves' ophthalmopathy. The V call is TRBV18, the J call TRBJ1-2; 7 nucleotides align to TRBD1. Input material: peripheral blood. In nucleotides, the CDR3 is TGTGCCAGCTCAGGGGGACAGAACTATGGCTACACCTTC. It codes for CASSGGQNYGYTF.